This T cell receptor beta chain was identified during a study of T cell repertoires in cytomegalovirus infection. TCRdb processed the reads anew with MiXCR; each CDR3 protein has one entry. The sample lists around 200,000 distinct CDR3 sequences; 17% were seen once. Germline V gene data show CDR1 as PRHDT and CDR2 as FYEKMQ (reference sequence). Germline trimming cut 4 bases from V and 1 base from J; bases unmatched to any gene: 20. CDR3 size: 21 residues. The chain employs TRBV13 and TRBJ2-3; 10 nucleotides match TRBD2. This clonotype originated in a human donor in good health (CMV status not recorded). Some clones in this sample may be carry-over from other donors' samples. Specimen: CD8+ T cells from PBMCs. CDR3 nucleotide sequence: TGTGCCAGCAGCTCCCGTGATACTGTTCATCTAGCGGGGGATGGCACAGATACGCAGTATTTT. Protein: CASSSRDTVHLAGDGTDTQYF.